This entry features one T cell receptor (beta chain) sequence. Its antigen is not known. The data were obtained in a study of T cells after yellow fever vaccination. Study details: Some fractions had low cell numbers, and these were prepared with SMART-Seq v4 Ultra Low Input. Study results and caveats: Weaker, the secondary response had a peak occurring faster, on day 5 versus 15. Few clonotypes appeared in both CD4 and CD8 compartments. Once the booster was given, most primary-vaccination clones reappeared, at about 95% for CD4 and roughly 86% for CD8.

Each CDR3 protein is one row after TCRdb ran MiXCR on the 5' RACE reads. The sample holds 450,000 to 600,000 distinct CDR3 sequences, about a sixth seen once. The source material was PBMCs, sampled less than 6 days after the first yellow fever vaccination. The sequence came from a man younger than 35 who received the YFV17D yellow fever vaccine.

CDR3 amino acids: CASSKGGVSYTEAFF. CDR3 DNA: TGTGCCAGCAGCAAGGGGGGGGTTTCGTACACTGAAGCTTTCTTT. The chain joins TRBV21-1 to TRBJ1-1; the table calls TRBD1, which could not be checked here. TRBV21-1 is a recognized pseudogene. This CDR3 has 15 residues.